Reported below is one T cell receptor beta chain. Its antigen is not identified. Germline loops: CDR1 SQVTM, CDR2 ANQGSEA. This CDR3 region has 13 residues. V was clipped by 6 bases and J by 2 bases; unmatched bases: 4. The sample originates from a study of identifying expanded T cells in peripheral blood. Notes on the study in general: Clone count variance between approximately two-week samples rose with total template count. Over approximately two and four weeks, about 16.4 and 19 clones changed, versus around 1.1 between replicates.

Sequencing was performed with immunoSEQ multiplex PCR; in TCRdb, only in-frame clones are kept and a portion is missing. Counted here are 80,000 or so clones, roughly 81% occurring once; the ten biggest clones make up about 18%. During the collection period, no donor immune events like infections were recorded. This TCR was sampled from a person aged 18 to 75 in good health. The chain joins TRBV29-1 to TRBJ2-3; 8 positions match TRBD2. Sequenced material: blood. CDR3 DNA sequence: TGCAGCGTCCGGACTAGCTACACAGATACGCAGTATTTT. This codes for CSVRTSYTDTQYF.